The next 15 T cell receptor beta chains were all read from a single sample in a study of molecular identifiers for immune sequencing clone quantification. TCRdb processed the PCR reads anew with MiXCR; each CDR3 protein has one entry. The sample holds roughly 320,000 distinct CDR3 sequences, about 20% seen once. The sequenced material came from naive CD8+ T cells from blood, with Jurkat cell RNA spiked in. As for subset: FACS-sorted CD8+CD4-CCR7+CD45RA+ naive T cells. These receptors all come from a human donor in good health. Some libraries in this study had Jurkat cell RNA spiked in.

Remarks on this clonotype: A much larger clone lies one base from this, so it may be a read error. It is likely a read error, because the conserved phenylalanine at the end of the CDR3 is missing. Here the CDR3 reads CASSIRDDAFL. In DNA, the CDR3 is TGTGCCAGTAGTATCAGGGACGACGCTTTCCTT. The J gene is TRBJ1-1, the V gene TRBV19, with a weak D call TRBD1 (5 bases). Germline CDR1 LNHDA, CDR2 SQIVND (reference sequence). The CDR3 has 11 amino acids. Trimming left V 3 bases short and J 11 bases short, with 10 bases between.

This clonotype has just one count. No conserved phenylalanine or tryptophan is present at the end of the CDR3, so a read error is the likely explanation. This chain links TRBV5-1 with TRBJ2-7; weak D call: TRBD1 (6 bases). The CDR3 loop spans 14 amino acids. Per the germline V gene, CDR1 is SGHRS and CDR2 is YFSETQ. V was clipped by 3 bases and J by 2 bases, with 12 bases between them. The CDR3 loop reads CASSWVDRTYEQYL. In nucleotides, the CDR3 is TGCGCCAGCAGCTGGGTCGACAGGACCTACGAGCAGTACCTC.

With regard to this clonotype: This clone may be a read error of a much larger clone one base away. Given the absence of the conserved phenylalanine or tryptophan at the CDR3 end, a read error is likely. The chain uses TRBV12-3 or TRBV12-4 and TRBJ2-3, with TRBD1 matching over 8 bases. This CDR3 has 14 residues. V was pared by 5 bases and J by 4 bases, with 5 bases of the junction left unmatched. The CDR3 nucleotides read TGTGCCAGCAGTCTCCGGACAGGGCCAGATACGCAGTATCTT. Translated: CASSLRTGPDTQYL.

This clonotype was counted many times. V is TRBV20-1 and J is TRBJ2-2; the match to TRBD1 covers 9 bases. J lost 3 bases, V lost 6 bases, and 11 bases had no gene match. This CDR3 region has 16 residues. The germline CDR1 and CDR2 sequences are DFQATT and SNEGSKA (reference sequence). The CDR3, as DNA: TGCAGTGCATTCCCACAGGGGGCGCATTACACCGGGGAGCTGTTTTTT. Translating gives CSAFPQGAHYTGELFF.

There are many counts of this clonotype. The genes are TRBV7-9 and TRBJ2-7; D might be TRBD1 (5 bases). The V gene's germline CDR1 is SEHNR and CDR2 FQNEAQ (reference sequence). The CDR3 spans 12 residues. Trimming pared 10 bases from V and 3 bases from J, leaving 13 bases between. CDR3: CATGRTFYEQYF. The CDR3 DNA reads TGTGCCACCGGAAGGACATTCTACGAGCAGTACTTC.

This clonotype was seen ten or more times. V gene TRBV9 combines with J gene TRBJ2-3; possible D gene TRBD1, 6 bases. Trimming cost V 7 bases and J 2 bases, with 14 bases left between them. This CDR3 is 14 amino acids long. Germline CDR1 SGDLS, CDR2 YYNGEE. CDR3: CASAVGDTTDTQYF. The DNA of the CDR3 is TGTGCCAGCGCTGTGGGGGACACCACAGATACGCAGTATTTT.

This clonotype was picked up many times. DNA of the CDR3: TGCGCCAGCAGCCAAGATTCCAGGGCGAGCACAGATACGCAGTATTTT. Protein sequence: CASSQDSRASTDTQYF. This chain connects TRBV4-3 to TRBJ2-3, with a weak D call TRBD1 (5 bases). The CDR3 length is 16 residues. CDR1 is LGHNA, CDR2 YSLEER, per germline. Trimming took off 0 bases at V and 0 bases at J, with 10 bases between the two ends.

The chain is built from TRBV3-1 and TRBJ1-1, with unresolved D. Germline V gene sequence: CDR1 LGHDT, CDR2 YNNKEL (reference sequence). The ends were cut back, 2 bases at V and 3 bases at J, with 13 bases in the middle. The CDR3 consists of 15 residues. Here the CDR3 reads CASSQMAGPYTEAFF. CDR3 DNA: TGTGCCAGCAGCCAAATGGCAGGCCCCTACACTGAAGCTTTCTTT.

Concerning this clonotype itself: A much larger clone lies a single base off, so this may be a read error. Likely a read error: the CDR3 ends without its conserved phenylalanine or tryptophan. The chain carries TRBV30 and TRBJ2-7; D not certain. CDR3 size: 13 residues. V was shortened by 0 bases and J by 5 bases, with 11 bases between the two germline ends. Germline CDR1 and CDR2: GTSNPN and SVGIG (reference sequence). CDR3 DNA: TGTGCCTGGAGTGTACTGAAAGGGCACGAGCAGTACCTC. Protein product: CAWSVLKGHEQYL.

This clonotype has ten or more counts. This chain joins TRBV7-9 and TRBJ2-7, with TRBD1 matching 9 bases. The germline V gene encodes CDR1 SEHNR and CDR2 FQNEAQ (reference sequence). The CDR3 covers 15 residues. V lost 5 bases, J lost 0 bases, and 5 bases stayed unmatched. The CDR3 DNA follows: TGTGCCAGCAGCGGGGGGACAGGGAGCTCCTACGAGCAGTACTTC. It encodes CASSGGTGSSYEQYF. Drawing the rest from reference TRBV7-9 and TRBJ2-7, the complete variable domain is DTGVSQNPRHKITKRGQNVTFRCDPISEHNRLYWYRQTLGQGPEFLTYFQNEAQLEKSRLLSDRFSAERPKGSFSTLEIQRTEQGDSAMYLCASSGGTGSSYEQYFGPGTRLTVT.

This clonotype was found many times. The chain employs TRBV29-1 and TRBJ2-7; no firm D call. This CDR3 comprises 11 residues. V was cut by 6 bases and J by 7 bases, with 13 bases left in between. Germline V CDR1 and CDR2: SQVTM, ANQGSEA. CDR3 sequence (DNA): TGCAGCGTCGGTACTTTGGGGGAGCAGTACTTC. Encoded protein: CSVGTLGEQYF.

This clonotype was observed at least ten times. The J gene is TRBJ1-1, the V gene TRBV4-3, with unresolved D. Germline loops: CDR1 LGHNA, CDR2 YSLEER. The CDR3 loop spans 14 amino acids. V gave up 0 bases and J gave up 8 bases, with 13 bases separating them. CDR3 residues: CASSQDRAGNEAFF. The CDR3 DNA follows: TGCGCCAGCAGCCAAGATCGGGCTGGAAACGAAGCTTTCTTT.

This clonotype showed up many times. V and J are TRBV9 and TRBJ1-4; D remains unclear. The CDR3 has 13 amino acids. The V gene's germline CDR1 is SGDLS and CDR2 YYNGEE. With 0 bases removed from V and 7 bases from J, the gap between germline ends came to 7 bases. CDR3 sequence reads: CASSVGGSEKLFF. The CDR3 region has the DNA TGTGCCAGCAGCGTAGGAGGGAGTGAAAAACTGTTTTTT.

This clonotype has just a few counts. The CDR3 DNA reads TGCAGTGCTAGAGATAGGCAGGGTCTCGCCTACGAGCAGTACTTC. Translated: CSARDRQGLAYEQYF. The V and J genes are TRBV20-1 and TRBJ2-7, with a weak D call TRBD1 (5 bases). V shed 0 bases and J shed 2 bases, with 14 bases lying between them. Germline V gene sequence: CDR1 DFQATT, CDR2 SNEGSKA (reference sequence). This CDR3 spans 15 amino acids.

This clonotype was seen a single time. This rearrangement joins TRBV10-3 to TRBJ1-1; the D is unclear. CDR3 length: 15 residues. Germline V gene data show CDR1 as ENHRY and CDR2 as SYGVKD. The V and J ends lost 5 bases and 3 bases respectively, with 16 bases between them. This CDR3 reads CAISKEGHQYTEAFF. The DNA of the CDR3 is TGTGCCATCAGTAAGGAGGGCCACCAATACACTGAAGCTTTCTTT.